This TCR beta chain emerged from a study of T cell repertoires in cytomegalovirus infection. Overall study context: Shared public TCR beta signatures pointed to both CMV infection and a matching HLA type.

Germline CDR1 reads LNHDA; CDR2 reads SQIVND (reference sequence). Trimming stripped 10 bases from V and 6 bases from J, with 12 bases between. The CDR3 runs 12 residues. TCRdb used MiXCR to reprocess the reads, holding one entry per CDR3 protein. The sample has hundreds of thousands of distinct CDR3 sequences; around 31% are singletons. Details on this clonotype: The antigen remains unidentified.

Findings and caveats of the study: Within the response measured ex vivo, HLA-C-restricted CMV-specific TCR beta clonotypes were dominant.

The input for sequencing was cultured CD8+ T cells from PBMCs, taken from culture after CMV antigen stimulation. The rearrangement links TRBV19 to TRBJ2-2; a weak D match, TRBD1 (5 bases). This TCR came from a human donor in good health (CMV status not recorded). Some clones in this sample may be carry-over from other donors' samples. The CDR3 nucleotides read TGTGCCACCTTGACAGTAGCCGGGGAGCTGTTTTTT. This sequence encodes CATLTVAGELFF.